Shown below are 15 T cell receptor beta chains from a single sample sequenced in a study of T cells in Graves' hyperthyroidism and ophthalmopathy. TCR beta CDR3 regions were amplified from RNA transcripts. TCR CDR3 regions were first amplified by RT-PCR with HTBI primers. TCRdb used MiXCR to reprocess the multiplex PCR reads, holding one entry per CDR3 protein. Altogether about 560,000 distinct CDR3 sequences are present, 40% to 55% being singletons, with the ten largest covering about 7.8%. The specimen sequenced was peripheral blood or thyroid tissue (not recorded which). Source of these receptors: a woman between 18 and 30 years old with Graves' hyperthyroidism.

The gene calls are TRBV20-1 and TRBJ1-4, with a tentative D call TRBD1 (6 bases). V was cut by 3 bases and J by 5 bases, with 13 bases left in between. Germline CDR1 is DFQATT and CDR2 is SNEGSKA (reference sequence). The CDR3 length is 14 residues. Here the CDR3 DNA reads TGCAGTGCTAGGACGGGACACCTAAATGAAAAACTGTTTTTT. As protein: CSARTGHLNEKLFF.

This clonotype was detected a few times. As DNA, the CDR3 is TGTGCCAGCATCCCACTATCACGACTGGGGGGCTACACCTTC. Residues: CASIPLSRLGGYTF. The J gene is TRBJ1-2, the V gene TRBV9; D is uncertain. The CDR3 loop spans 14 amino acids. Trimming stripped 6 bases from V and 8 bases from J, with 20 bases between. Germline CDR1 is SGDLS and CDR2 is YYNGEE.

The chain couples TRBV29-1 to TRBJ2-2; D may correspond to TRBD1 or TRBD2 (6 bases each). The CDR3 has 15 residues. Germline V CDR1 and CDR2: SQVTM, ANQGSEA. V was shortened by 0 bases and J by 4 bases, with 12 bases between the two germline ends. DNA for the CDR3: TGCAGCGTTGAAGATCCGGGGGCAGGCACCGGGGAGCTGTTTTTT. Translated: CSVEDPGAGTGELFF.

This clonotype was seen at least ten times. The rearrangement links TRBV7-2 to TRBJ1-6; D gene uncertain. Germline V gives CDR1 SGHTA, CDR2 FQGNSA. The CDR3 has 14 amino acids. The V end lost 5 bases, the J end lost 10 bases, and 15 bases lay between the germline ends. The CDR3: CASSLRAWGSPLHF. For the CDR3, the DNA is TGTGCCAGCAGCCTTAGAGCGTGGGGATCACCCCTCCACTTT.

The chain employs TRBV10-3 and TRBJ2-7, with 11 bases matching TRBD2. The germline CDR1 and CDR2 sequences are ENHRY and SYGVKD. This CDR3 is 14 amino acids long. V gave up 7 bases and J gave up 6 bases; unmatched junction bases: 8. The CDR3 DNA reads as TGTGCCATCAACGCACTAGCGGGAGCGGGCGAGCAGTACTTC. Its translation: CAINALAGAGEQYF.

The CDR3 loop reads CASSGTGAGSGEQYF. DNA for the CDR3: TGTGCCAGCAGTGGGACAGGGGCAGGTTCGGGTGAGCAGTACTTC. The chain is built from TRBV2 and TRBJ2-7; 9 nucleotides match TRBD1. The germline gives CDR1 SNHLY, CDR2 FYNNEI. Losses at the gene ends were 4 bases for V and 7 bases for J; bases not matched to a gene: 11. The CDR3 extends over 15 amino acids. Complete variable domain (other parts from reference TRBV2 and TRBJ2-7): EPEVTQTPSHQVTQMGQEVILRCVPISNHLYFYWYRQILGQKVEFLVSFYNNEISEKSEIFDDQFSVERPDGSNFTLKIRSTKLEDSAMYFCASSGTGAGSGEQYFGPGTRLTVT.

The chain joins TRBV6-1 to TRBJ1-1, with a weak D call TRBD1 (6 bases). In germline, CDR1 is MNHNS, CDR2 SASEGT. The V gene lost 5 bases and the J gene lost 5 bases, with 12 bases spanning the gap. The CDR3 consists of 13 residues. Here the CDR3 DNA reads TGTGCCAGCAGTACCTCAGGGGTGACTGAAGCTTTCTTT. Its translation is CASSTSGVTEAFF.

The V gene is TRBV5-1, the J gene TRBJ2-7; 7 positions match TRBD2. Unmatched junction bases numbered 6, after V lost 0 bases and J lost 6 bases. Germline-derived CDR1 and CDR2 are SGHRS and YFSETQ. The CDR3 runs 14 residues. CDR3 amino acids: CASSLGSGISEQYF. The CDR3 region has the DNA TGCGCCAGCAGCTTGGGAAGCGGGATATCCGAGCAGTACTTC.

The rearrangement links TRBV20-1 to TRBJ1-1; D perhaps matches TRBD1 (5 bases). Germline assignment: CDR1 DFQATT and CDR2 SNEGSKA (reference sequence). The V and J ends lost 3 bases and 1 base respectively, with 9 bases between them. The CDR3 length is 13 residues. CDR3 protein: CSARSRENTEAFF. The CDR3 DNA reads TGCAGTGCTAGGTCCAGGGAGAACACTGAAGCTTTCTTT.

This clonotype came up a few times. The chain links TRBV19 to TRBJ1-5, with D unclear. Germline CDR1 reads LNHDA; CDR2 reads SQIVND (reference sequence). This CDR3 contains 14 residues. V was clipped by 11 bases and J by 1 base, with 15 bases between them. CDR3 residues: CAWSVTGSNQPQHF. DNA of the CDR3: TGTGCCTGGAGTGTAACGGGGAGCAATCAGCCCCAGCATTTT.

This clonotype was seen ten or more times. The chain uses TRBV10-3 and TRBJ2-5; 8 nucleotides match TRBD1. V was clipped by 10 bases and J by 5 bases; unmatched bases: 12. Germline loops: CDR1 ENHRY, CDR2 SYGVKD. The CDR3 runs to 14 residues. CDR3 in amino acids: CASQSGTGRETQYF. Here the CDR3 DNA reads TGTGCCAGTCAGTCCGGGACAGGTCGGGAGACCCAGTACTTC.

A few counts support this clonotype. The chain's CDR3 is CASRANRDYEQYF. DNA of the CDR3: TGTGCCAGTAGGGCGAACAGGGACTACGAGCAGTACTTC. The rearrangement joins TRBV19 to TRBJ2-7, with a possible D match to TRBD1 (6 bases). CDR3 length: 13 amino acids. Germline CDR1 LNHDA, CDR2 SQIVND (reference sequence). The germline V and J ends were trimmed by 6 bases and 3 bases, with 12 bases remaining between them.

This clonotype was detected only a few times. The rearrangement joins TRBV7-9 to TRBJ1-1; D gene unclear. V was pared by 4 bases and J by 3 bases, with 9 bases between. In germline, CDR1 is SEHNR, CDR2 FQNEAQ (reference sequence). The CDR3 extends over 13 amino acids. CDR3 sequence reads: CASSSDLYTEAFF. In DNA, the CDR3 is TGTGCCAGCAGCTCGGACCTCTACACTGAAGCTTTCTTT.

J is TRBJ1-5 and V is TRBV24-1; D is unresolved. Germline loops: CDR1 KGHDR, CDR2 SFDVKD. There are 16 residues in the CDR3. The V and J ends lost 5 bases and 1 base respectively, with 14 bases between them. The CDR3 DNA follows: TGTGCCACCAGTGCCAGCAGTGAGTACAGCAATCAGCCCCAGCATTTT. This sequence encodes CATSASSEYSNQPQHF.

This chain connects TRBV7-9 to TRBJ2-7, with D perhaps TRBD1 (5 bases). Trimming removed 6 bases from V and 2 bases from J, with 14 bases in between. The germline gives CDR1 SEHNR, CDR2 FQNEAQ (reference sequence). The CDR3 is 14 residues long. As DNA, the CDR3 is TGTGCCAGCAGTTTATCTCGGACAACCTACGAGCAGTACTTC. Its translation: CASSLSRTTYEQYF.